The 7 T cell receptor beta chains reported below all come from one sample, sequenced in a study of cytomegalovirus exposure and HLA in healthy donors (dated by TCRdb to 2017 to 2019). Libraries were prepared through the immunoSEQ multiplex PCR assay. For the multiplex PCR, a mixture combining 60 forward primers for TCR Vbeta segments and 13 reverse primers for TCR Jbeta segments was used. What TCRdb holds here is the immuneACCESS table cut down to in-frame rearrangements. Part of the clones is not present; checked against another copy, under half of the missing clones reflect an unresolved V gene, and the others are unexplained. In this sample the table shows about 120,000 clones, 66% of which occur a single time. The ten biggest clones cover 1.5% to 1.7% of the sample. What was sequenced was PBMCs. These receptors originate from a man aged 18 to 30 in good health and CMV-seronegative.

The chain combines TRBV11-2 with TRBJ2-6; D is undetermined. The V end lost 5 bases, the J end lost 0 bases, and 5 bases lay between the germline ends. CDR3 length equals 14 residues. Looked up from germline, CDR1 is SGHAT and CDR2 is FQNNGV. CDR3 residues: CASSQISGANVLTF. DNA for the CDR3: TGTGCCAGCAGCCAGATCTCTGGGGCCAACGTCCTGACTTTC.

The sample holds many counts of this clone. The chain carries TRBV27 and TRBJ1-2; TRBD1 matches at 7 bases. The V and J ends lost 3 bases and 0 bases, in that order; junction bases with no gene match: 4. Looked up from germline, CDR1 is MNHEY and CDR2 is SMNVEV (reference sequence). This CDR3 is built from 15 residues. The CDR3 loop is CASSLYRGSNYGYTF. As DNA, the CDR3 is TGTGCCAGCAGTTTGTACAGGGGATCTAACTATGGCTACACCTTC.

In its sample, this clone was seen a few times. V gene TRBV2 combines with J gene TRBJ2-5; tentative D call: TRBD1 (6 bases). The CDR3 covers 11 residues. Germline CDR1 is SNHLY and CDR2 is FYNNEI. Trimming took off 8 bases at V and 3 bases at J, with 7 bases between the two ends. CDR3 in amino acids: CASWTEETQYF. CDR3 coding DNA: TGTGCCAGCTGGACAGAAGAGACCCAGTACTTC.

J is TRBJ2-7 and V is TRBV6-1; possible D gene TRBD2, 6 bases. Trimming pared 6 bases from V and 3 bases from J, leaving 12 bases between. The CDR3 loop spans 13 amino acids. From germline, CDR1 is MNHNS and CDR2 SASEGT. The CDR3 DNA is TGTGCCAGCAGCCGGGAGAAAGACTACGAGCAGTACTTC. This encodes CASSREKDYEQYF.

The chain joins TRBV7-2 to TRBJ1-5, with D hard to call. The germline CDR1 and CDR2 sequences are SGHTA and FQGNSA. Trimming took 7 bases from V and 4 from J, leaving 17 bases between them. The CDR3 covers 15 residues. The CDR3 bases are TGTGCCAGCACCCCGCACGGGTCCTATAATCAGCCCCAGCATTTT. This sequence encodes CASTPHGSYNQPQHF.

The chain links TRBV28 to TRBJ2-1; 9 bases agree with TRBD2. Germline values: CDR1 MDHEN, CDR2 SYDVKM. The CDR3 length is 15 residues. Trimming at V came to 3 bases and at J to 6 bases, leaving 6 bases not matched to a gene. The CDR3 region is CASSLVAGVRNEQFF. The CDR3 DNA is TGTGCCAGCAGTTTGGTAGCGGGGGTGCGCAATGAGCAGTTCTTC.

The sample holds one count of this clone. The J gene is TRBJ1-5, the V gene TRBV28, with TRBD1 identical over 8 bases. The CDR3 extends over 16 amino acids. With 5 bases clipped from V and 7 bases from J, the junction kept 13 bases outside the gene matches. The V gene's germline CDR1 is MDHEN and CDR2 SYDVKM. The CDR3 DNA sequence: TGTGCCAGCAGTGTGCGGACAGGGAGGAGCGGACAGCCCCAGCATTTT. Its protein product is CASSVRTGRSGQPQHF.